What follows are 28 T cell receptor beta chains derived from one specimen sequenced in a study of cytomegalovirus exposure and HLA in healthy donors. The PCR was carried out with 60 Vbeta primers and 13 Jbeta primers. This table comes from immunoSEQ multiplex PCR, and its TCRdb copy is limited to in-frame clones, with some not included. The table includes more than 70,000 clones, approximately 67% detected once. Material for sequencing was PBMCs. These TCRs come from a man aged 35 to 55 in good health and CMV-seropositive.

The J gene is TRBJ2-5, the V gene TRBV9; TRBD2 matches 16 bases. This CDR3 region has 19 residues. J gave up 5 bases and V 4 bases, and 14 bases lay outside the gene matches. Germline V gene data show CDR1 as SGDLS and CDR2 as YYNGEE. DNA for the CDR3: TGTGCCAGCAGCATCAGCGGTACCGGGACTAGCGGGAGGGGGGAGACCCAGTACTTC. As protein: CASSISGTGTSGRGETQYF.

The rearrangement joins TRBV7-2 to TRBJ1-5; unclear D gene. V lost 0 bases to trimming and J lost 1 base, with 7 bases between them. Germline CDR1 reads SGHTA; CDR2 reads FQGNSA. The CDR3 runs to 15 residues. CDR3 loop: CASSLAAESNQPQHF. In DNA, the CDR3 is TGTGCCAGCAGCTTAGCGGCGGAGAGCAATCAGCCCCAGCATTTT.

This clone was counted only a few times. The CDR3 sequence: CASSGGQGIGELFF. The CDR3 DNA sequence: TGCGCCAGCAGCGGGGGACAGGGAATCGGGGAGCTGTTTTTT. J is TRBJ2-2 and V is TRBV5-1; 9 bases fit TRBD1. The trim removed 4 bases at V and 7 bases at J, leaving 5 bases unmatched. The length of the CDR3 is 14 residues. The V gene's germline CDR1 is SGHRS and CDR2 YFSETQ.

In this sample, this clone turned up once. Different DNA sequences within this sample yield the same CDR3. The genes are TRBV6-5 and TRBJ2-3; 8 positions agree with TRBD2. V was pared by 5 bases and J by 4 bases, with 8 bases of the junction left unmatched. CDR1 MNHEY and CDR2 SVGAGI come from the germline V gene. This CDR3 has 15 residues. The CDR3 loop is CASSLLAGRADTQYF. CDR3 DNA sequence: TGTGCCAGCAGTCTGTTAGCGGGAAGGGCAGATACGCAGTATTTT.

CDR3 amino acids: CASRGSYGYTF. The CDR3, as DNA: TGTGCCAGTCGGGGGAGCTATGGCTACACCTTC. The chain uses TRBV18 and TRBJ1-2, with a possible D match to TRBD1 (5 bases). Germline-derived CDR1 and CDR2 are KGHSH and LQKENI. Trimming removed 9 bases from V and 4 bases from J, with 9 bases in between. The CDR3 runs to 11 residues.

A remark on this clone: The sample carries other DNA sequences with the same CDR3. The rearrangement joins TRBV27 to TRBJ2-5; 9 nucleotides agree with TRBD1. V was pared by 4 bases and J by 5 bases, with 5 bases of the junction left unmatched. Germline assignment: CDR1 MNHEY and CDR2 SMNVEV (reference sequence). This CDR3 comprises 14 residues. The CDR3: CASSSYRGLETQYF. CDR3 DNA: TGTGCCAGCAGTTCATACAGGGGGCTGGAGACCCAGTACTTC.

In DNA form, the CDR3 reads TGTGCCAGCAGCCAGACAGGGGGCCCCTATGGCTACACCTTC. Protein sequence: CASSQTGGPYGYTF. The rearrangement joins TRBV6-5 to TRBJ1-2; 10 positions match TRBD1. The germline V gene encodes CDR1 MNHEY and CDR2 SVGAGI. V shed 6 bases, J shed 4 bases, and the junction held 5 bases outside the gene matches. The CDR3 length is 14 residues.

The CDR3 region has the DNA TGTGCCAGCAGCGGGGGCCAAGGGCAGCCCCAGCATTTT. Translating it yields CASSGGQGQPQHF. V is TRBV9 and J is TRBJ1-5, with D tentatively TRBD1 (5 bases). CDR3 length equals 13 residues. Looked up from germline, CDR1 is SGDLS and CDR2 is YYNGEE. V lost 3 bases, J lost 7 bases, and 11 bases lay in between.

This rearrangement joins TRBV7-8 to TRBJ2-7; maybe TRBD1 (6 bases). This CDR3 contains 13 residues. The V end was cut by 4 bases, the J end by 0 bases, with 7 bases between. Per the germline V gene, CDR1 is SGHVS and CDR2 is FQNEAQ. CDR3 amino acids: CASSSDSSYEQYF. The DNA for the CDR3 is TGTGCCAGCAGCTCGGACAGCTCCTACGAGCAGTACTTC.

This chain links TRBV5-1 with TRBJ2-1; TRBD2 might be the D (6 bases). Trimming shortened V by 1 base and J by 0 bases, and 17 bases separated the two germline ends. The length of the CDR3 is 18 residues. CDR1 is SGHRS and CDR2 is YFSETQ in the germline V gene. CDR3 in amino acids: CASSLYPGSSSSYNEQFF. In nucleotides, the CDR3 is TGCGCCAGCAGCTTGTATCCCGGGAGTTCCAGCTCCTACAATGAGCAGTTCTTC.

The chain links TRBV6-5 to TRBJ1-5; 7 nucleotides match TRBD1. The V gene end was trimmed by 4 bases and the J gene end by 4 bases; junction bases not matched to a gene: 4. Germline CDR1 reads MNHEY; CDR2 reads SVGAGI. The CDR3 extends over 14 amino acids. CDR3 DNA sequence: TGTGCCAGCAGTTCGACACAGGGGAATCAGCCCCAGCATTTT. This sequence encodes CASSSTQGNQPQHF.

This clone has more than one count but fewer than ten. This chain links TRBV28 with TRBJ1-5; D is unclear. The germline gives CDR1 MDHEN, CDR2 SYDVKM. The CDR3 is 13 amino acids. V was clipped by 3 bases and J by 2 bases, with 5 bases between them. The CDR3 region is CASSFEGNQPQHF. The CDR3 DNA reads as TGTGCCAGCAGTTTTGAGGGCAATCAGCCCCAGCATTTT.

This clone was detected only a few times. The chain is built from TRBV30 and TRBJ1-2; 7 nucleotides agree with TRBD1. CDR1 and CDR2 (germline): GTSNPN, SVGIG (reference sequence). The CDR3 has 11 residues. J was trimmed by 7 bases and V by 1 base; bases with no gene match: 0. CDR3: CAWSDRGGYTF. Here the CDR3 DNA reads TGTGCCTGGAGTGACAGGGGTGGCTACACCTTC.

In its sample, this clone was seen once. The CDR3: CASSPGQDPLEGYTF. The CDR3 nucleotides are TGTGCCAGCAGTCCGGGACAGGACCCGCTCGAGGGCTACACCTTC. This chain connects TRBV2 to TRBJ1-2, with 8 bases matching TRBD1. The CDR3 consists of 15 residues. After removal of 5 bases from V and 8 bases from J, the junction contained 13 bases not matched to a gene. In germline, CDR1 is SNHLY, CDR2 FYNNEI.

The chain uses TRBV7-8 and TRBJ1-4, with unresolved D. The CDR3 extends over 14 amino acids. The V end lost 5 bases, the J end lost 8 bases, and 15 bases lay between the germline ends. Looked up from germline, CDR1 is SGHVS and CDR2 is FQNEAQ. As DNA, the CDR3 is TGTGCCAGCAGCCTGGGCGCAGGAAGGGAAAAACTGTTTTTT. Protein: CASSLGAGREKLFF.

This clone has only one observation. V and J are TRBV19 and TRBJ1-1; 7 bases align to TRBD1. CDR3 length: 16 amino acids. After removal of 5 bases from V and 4 bases from J, the junction contained 13 bases not matched to a gene. Germline V gene lookup returns CDR1 LNHDA and CDR2 SQIVND (reference sequence). The CDR3 DNA reads TGTGCCAGTAGTCTTGGACAGGTACCTGGGAGCACTGAAGCTTTCTTT. It specifies CASSLGQVPGSTEAFF.

This chain joins TRBV7-9 and TRBJ2-5, with TRBD2 matching 7 bases. Germline CDR1 and CDR2: SEHNR and FQNEAQ (reference sequence). The CDR3 has 12 residues. J was trimmed by 5 bases and V by 5 bases; bases with no gene match: 2. The CDR3 bases are TGTGCCAGCAGCGGACTAGGCGAGACCCAGTACTTC. Protein product: CASSGLGETQYF. The variable domain in full, completed from reference TRBV7-9 and TRBJ2-5, reads DTGVSQNPRHKITKRGQNVTFRCDPISEHNRLYWYRQTLGQGPEFLTYFQNEAQLEKSRLLSDRFSAERPKGSFSTLEIQRTEQGDSAMYLCASSGLGETQYFGPGTRLLVL.

The chain recombines TRBV29-1 with TRBJ2-1; the match to TRBD2 covers 7 bases. V lost 3 bases, J lost 0 bases, and 11 bases stayed unmatched. Germline V gives CDR1 SQVTM, CDR2 ANQGSEA. The CDR3 has 17 amino acids. CDR3 sequence (DNA): TGCAGCGTTGACCGACCCCGCGGGGGAAGCTCCTACAATGAGCAGTTCTTC. Its translation is CSVDRPRGGSSYNEQFF.

J is TRBJ1-3 and V is TRBV20-1; D remains ambiguous. CDR3 length equals 11 residues. Germline V gene sequence: CDR1 DFQATT, CDR2 SNEGSKA (reference sequence). The CDR3 DNA follows: TGCAGCTGCCTGGCAGGAAACACCATATATTTT. Translated: CSCLAGNTIYF.

Details on this clone: Additional DNA sequences in this sample encode the identical CDR3. The rearrangement links TRBV18 to TRBJ1-2; 8 positions agree with TRBD1. This CDR3 contains 13 residues. Looked up from germline, CDR1 is KGHSH and CDR2 is LQKENI. V was pared by 3 bases and J by 4 bases, with 1 base of the junction left unmatched. The CDR3 protein is CASSPDRVYGYTF. CDR3 nucleotide sequence: TGTGCCAGCTCACCGGACAGGGTCTATGGCTACACCTTC.

This chain joins TRBV2 and TRBJ1-1; D might be TRBD1 (5 bases). V was pared by 6 bases and J by 6 bases, with 17 bases between. Germline-derived CDR1 and CDR2 are SNHLY and FYNNEI. The CDR3 contains 14 residues. The CDR3 here is CASRTGTNGAEAFF. For the CDR3, the DNA is TGTGCCAGCAGAACCGGGACTAATGGCGCTGAAGCTTTCTTT.

This clone occurred a few times. The CDR3 coding sequence is TGCAGCGTTGTAGGGACAGGGAGCACAGATACGCAGTATTTT. Protein sequence: CSVVGTGSTDTQYF. The V gene is TRBV29-1, the J gene TRBJ2-3, with TRBD1 identical over 9 bases. V shed 4 bases and J 0 bases; nucleotides not matched to a gene: 2. From germline, CDR1 is SQVTM and CDR2 ANQGSEA. The CDR3 length is 14 residues.

The genes are TRBV5-4 and TRBJ1-6, with a weak D call TRBD1 (5 bases). Trimming removed 5 bases at V and 10 bases at J, with 10 bases between. Per the germline V gene, CDR1 is SGHNT and CDR2 is YYREEE (reference sequence). This CDR3 spans 12 amino acids. CDR3 protein: CASSRRGSPLHF. CDR3 sequence (DNA): TGTGCCAGCAGTCGACGGGGGTCACCCCTCCACTTT.

CDR3 nucleotides: TGTGCCAGCAGTTACCGGACAGGGTTAGAGACCCAGTACTTC. It is translated as CASSYRTGLETQYF. The V call is TRBV6-5, the J call TRBJ2-5; the match to TRBD1 covers 8 bases. CDR3 length: 14 amino acids. From germline, CDR1 is MNHEY and CDR2 SVGAGI. Trimming cost V 2 bases and J 4 bases; bases outside gene matches: 3.

The chain is built from TRBV10-3 and TRBJ2-7; TRBD1 matches 10 bases. Trimming cost V 0 bases and J 0 bases; bases outside gene matches: 2. CDR1 is ENHRY, CDR2 SYGVKD, per germline. The CDR3 is 16 amino acids. CDR3 loop: CAISESGTGVSYEQYF. The CDR3 DNA reads as TGTGCCATCAGTGAGTCGGGGACAGGGGTCTCCTACGAGCAGTACTTC.

The chain carries TRBV5-6 and TRBJ1-4, with D unresolved. Germline CDR1 SGHDT, CDR2 YYEEEE. The CDR3 is 15 residues long. V was trimmed by 1 base and J by 2 bases, leaving 9 bases between them. As DNA, the CDR3 is TGTGCCAGCAGCTTGCGAGGGCTTACTAATGAAAAACTGTTTTTT. Translated, it gives CASSLRGLTNEKLFF.

The rearrangement links TRBV29-1 to TRBJ1-2; 12 nucleotides align to TRBD1. The CDR3 is 15 residues long. V gave up 4 bases and J gave up 10 bases; unmatched junction bases: 13. CDR1 is SQVTM, CDR2 ANQGSEA, per germline. CDR3 in DNA: TGCAGCGTTGTAGGGACAGGGGGCGCTTCGGCCATCTACACCTTC. Protein: CSVVGTGGASAIYTF.

V gene TRBV29-1 combines with J gene TRBJ1-1; perhaps TRBD1 as D (5 bases). The germline V gene has CDR1 SQVTM and CDR2 ANQGSEA. This CDR3 comprises 13 residues. V was cut by 3 bases and J by 4 bases, with 12 bases left in between. The CDR3 DNA follows: TGCAGCGTTGATAGGGGTCCCGGCACTGAAGCTTTCTTT. This gives the protein CSVDRGPGTEAFF.